The rows below give T cell receptor beta chains drawn from one sample of a study of cytomegalovirus exposure and HLA in healthy donors. TCRdb's table, derived via immunoSEQ multiplex PCR, lists solely in-frame clones and lacks some. The sample lists under 200,000 clones; 95% to 96% were seen once. Specimen: PBMCs. All receptors come from a woman aged 18-35 years in good health and CMV-seronegative. CDR3s include the opening cysteine and the closing phenylalanine or tryptophan. The order of the fields is CDR3 protein, CDR3 DNA, J gene, clone size, V gene, D gene. The D gene is left open where the match is weak. Clone size is not always given. Where it is, it says once, few, many or a class for expanded clones.

CSVDRGGGETQYF | TGCAGCGTTGACCGGGGGGGCGGCGAGACCCAGTACTTC | TRBJ2-5 | - | TRBV29-1 | TRBD2
CASSHARVIVPEAFF | TGCGCCAGCAGCCATGCCAGGGTTATAGTCCCTGAAGCTTTCTTT | TRBJ1-1 | - | TRBV4-1 | -
CASRLTDATNEKLFF | TGTGCCAGCAGATTGACTGATGCAACTAATGAAAAACTGTTTTTT | TRBJ1-4 | - | TRBV6-5 | -
CSVVGVAGHLSEKLFF | TGCAGCGTTGTAGGGGTGGCAGGGCACCTATCTGAAAAACTGTTTTTT | TRBJ1-4 | - | TRBV29-1 | -
CSVPTGGPNTGELFF | TGCAGCGTCCCGACAGGGGGCCCGAACACCGGGGAGCTGTTTTTT | TRBJ2-2 | - | TRBV29-1 | TRBD1
CASSFVREVLDEQYF | TGTGCCAGCAGTTTTGTGCGCGAAGTCCTAGACGAGCAGTACTTC | TRBJ2-7 | - | TRBV27 | -
CASSTGGQNNEQFF | TGTGCCAGTAGTACAGGAGGGCAGAACAATGAGCAGTTCTTC | TRBJ2-1 | - | TRBV19 | -
CASKGVTIYGYTF | TGTGCCAGCAAGGGAGTCACCATCTATGGCTACACCTTC | TRBJ1-2 | - | TRBV2 | -
CASSLGPSSYEQYF | TGTGCCAGCAGCTTAGGACCTAGCTCCTACGAGCAGTACTTC | TRBJ2-7 | once | TRBV7-2 | -
CASSSGTTTYEQYF | TGTGCCAGCAGCTCCGGGACTACGACCTACGAGCAGTACTTC | TRBJ2-7 | - | TRBV27 | TRBD2
CASRTGALNTEAFF | TGTGCCAGCAGGACAGGGGCCCTGAACACTGAAGCTTTCTTT | TRBJ1-1 | - | TRBV6-1 | TRBD1
CASSRTSGDTDTQYF | TGTGCCAGCAGTCGGACTAGCGGGGACACAGATACGCAGTATTTT | TRBJ2-3 | - | TRBV6-1 | TRBD2
CASRDRAGYGYTF | TGTGCCAGCAGGGACAGGGCTGGCTATGGCTACACCTTC | TRBJ1-2 | - | TRBV6-1 | TRBD1
CASSRLSGNYGYTF | TGTGCCAGCAGCCGCCTATCAGGGAACTATGGCTACACCTTC | TRBJ1-2 | - | TRBV5-6 | -
CASSVLRGRTEAFF | TGTGCCAGCAGCGTACTCAGGGGGCGGACTGAAGCTTTCTTT | TRBJ1-1 | - | TRBV7-2 | TRBD1
CASSFRGGSNEQFF | TGTGCCAGCAGCTTTCGGGGGGGGAGCAATGAGCAGTTCTTC | TRBJ2-1 | - | TRBV11-2 | TRBD2
CASSQAGREEEKLFF | TGCGCCAGCAGCCAGGCAGGGAGGGAAGAAGAAAAACTGTTTTTT | TRBJ1-4 | - | TRBV5-1 | -
CASTWGGRTGELFF | TGTGCCAGCACCTGGGGGGGACGGACCGGGGAGCTGTTTTTT | TRBJ2-2 | - | TRBV5-6 | TRBD2
CASKTQGAQAPDTQYF | TGTGCCAGCAAAACGCAGGGGGCGCAAGCTCCAGATACGCAGTATTTT | TRBJ2-3 | - | TRBV27 | TRBD1
CASSRASGSNEQYF | TGTGCCAGCAGCCGGGCTAGCGGGTCTAACGAGCAGTACTTC | TRBJ2-7 | - | TRBV4-2 | TRBD2
CASSPSRNTQYF | TGTGCCAGCAGCCCATCGAGGAATACGCAGTATTTT | TRBJ2-3 | once | TRBV13 | -
CASSEGGRVVGYTF | TGTGCCAGCAGTGAAGGGGGGAGGGTGGTGGGCTACACCTTC | TRBJ1-2 | once | TRBV6-1 | -
CASSYIGRGYEQYF | TGTGCCAGCAGTTACATCGGCCGGGGCTACGAGCAGTACTTC | TRBJ2-7 | once | TRBV6-6 | -
CASSQARSLAGTGELFF | TGTGCCAGCAGCCAAGCAAGATCTCTAGCGGGGACCGGGGAGCTGTTTTTT | TRBJ2-2 | - | TRBV14 | TRBD2
CASSPRDFSNNEQFF | TGTGCCAGCAGCCCCAGGGACTTCTCTAACAATGAGCAGTTCTTC | TRBJ2-1 | - | TRBV6-5 | -
CASSPIAGVVTGELFF | TGTGCCAGCAGCCCAATAGCGGGGGTGGTCACCGGGGAGCTGTTTTTT | TRBJ2-2 | - | TRBV7-3 | TRBD2
CASSLALSGGRDGQFF | TGCGCCAGCAGCTTGGCATTGAGCGGGGGGCGTGACGGGCAGTTCTTC | TRBJ2-1 | - | TRBV5-1 | TRBD2
CASSFVPRGPGYTF | TGTGCCAGCAGCTTTGTTCCCAGGGGGCCGGGCTACACCTTC | TRBJ1-2 | - | TRBV12-1 | -
CASSTDRASGNTIYF | TGTGCCAGCAGCACAGACAGGGCCTCTGGAAACACCATATATTTT | TRBJ1-3 | - | TRBV5-8 | TRBD1
CASSILGGATEAFF | TGTGCCAGTAGTATCCTGGGCGGGGCCACTGAAGCTTTCTTT | TRBJ1-1 | - | TRBV19 | -
CASSLMSRTVSGANVLTF | TGTGCCAGCAGCTTAATGTCTAGGACAGTTTCTGGGGCCAACGTCCTGACTTTC | TRBJ2-6 | - | TRBV11-1 | -